Here is one TCR beta chain with its context. Its antigen remains unidentified. Per-nucleotide qualities are absent, and no much larger clonotype sits a single base away. This sample stems from a study of cytomegalovirus exposure and HLA in healthy donors (TCRdb year 2017). About the study as a whole: According to an earlier analysis of 450 to 650 of the donors, roughly 180 million T cells yielded over 90 million unique TCR beta sequences and approximately 280 Gb of sequence data. Rather than drawing on any new phenotypic data, the later analysis identified candidate immune exposures from TCR beta sequences and the way those sequences occurred across donors. Donor age, sex, ethnicity and CMV serostatus were collected together with the repertoire data. Among the approximately 430 genotyped donors, under 90% belonged to the genetic ancestry cluster associated with self-reported Caucasian donors. The study used immunosequencing to profile the T cell repertoires of several hundred subjects and linked those repertoires to cytomegalovirus serostatus. A separate validation cohort of 100 to 150 different subjects was used in addition to the approximately 700-subject first cohort. A later analysis re-examined previously published TCR beta repertoires from more than 650 donors and added high-resolution HLA genotyping to investigate patterns of TCR occurrence. The study combined high-throughput TCR immunosequencing, statistical association of individual TCRs with disease status, and machine learning to predict cytomegalovirus infection status. The study aimed to test whether signatures of past pathogen exposure could be identified by cataloging public T cell receptors. An early release that covered 640 HLA-typed donors contained about 290 gigabases of sequencing data and around 80 million unique TCR sequences. Class I and class II HLA loci were covered by the typing at four-digit resolution. Among roughly 400 genotyped donors of the cohort, an average of about 240,000 unique TCR beta nucleotide sequences were sequenced per donor, around 20% of them non-productive. In an earlier analysis of 500 to 650 of the donors, high-throughput TCR beta sequencing was used to judge whether each TCR beta V gene segment behaved as functional or pseudogenic. All discovery cohort repertoires had been generated on a single sequencing platform. Several DR-DQ haplotypes were handled as single units for association and clustering, since linkage in the cohort was strong. In a later genetic analysis, genome-wide SNP genotypes for about three fifths of the 666 donors were used, and that subset was treated as a discovery cohort. The number of typed donors differed by locus: about 620-630 for A, B, C, DRB1 and DQB1; 500 to 550 for DQA1; 600 to 610 for DPA1; and some 430 for DPB1. What the research found in general, with its limitations: Because HLA typing was missing for some donors at each locus, association tests included only the typed subset. Linkage disequilibrium might explain the correlated functional status among segregating V segments, but an unknown experimental factor could not be ruled out. In this cohort, only TCR beta chains were sequenced, and detectable features were limited by the absence of alpha or paired-chain data. Compared with equally common non-associated chains, HLA-associated TCR beta chains in a later analysis were more clonally expanded and had lower generation probabilities. According to the authors, the approach could potentially be generalized to other disease states and immunological phenotypes. V-gene and J-gene trimming of TCR beta chains was associated with a missense DCLRE1C variant in a later genetic analysis, and the association was replicated in an independent cohort. When HLA alleles, especially DR and DQ, strongly co-occurred, attributing TCR associations to individual alleles was difficult. The earlier analysis of 587 of the donors excluded fewer than 20 rarely observed V segments, including chromosome 9 orphons, because counts were too low. Several of the top co-occurrence clusters appeared to be linked to parvovirus B19, influenza, CMV and Epstein-Barr virus, according to a later analysis. Broadly in line with IMGT annotations, most TCR beta V segments showed up in productive rearrangements about 87% or about 30% of the time in an earlier analysis of under 700 of the donors. A cluster of highly shared sequence variants was judged likely to represent a technical artifact of the sequencing pipeline. The classifier was reported to diagnose cytomegalovirus status with high specificity and sensitivity in both the original cohort and the validation cohort. The 87-base-pair reads could not distinguish some IMGT-functional V segments, including TRBV6-2 and TRBV6-3, so those segments were excluded. Compared with the 666-donor mean, donors in an Asian-associated ancestry cluster had fewer N-insertions in productive TCRs, according to a later genetic analysis. In a later analysis, 16,951 TCR beta sequences were associated with specific HLA alleles at a false discovery rate of 0.05. A total of 150 or so TCR beta chains were listed by the study as associated with cytomegalovirus. In a later analysis, the rate of TCR association differed among HLA loci, with DRB1 alleles having the most associated TCRs and HLA-C alleles having the fewest. According to a later analysis, most CMV-associated TCR beta chains appeared to be HLA-restricted, and the HLA associations seemed to be driven largely by CMV exposure. While some public TCRs were present in many individuals, most TCR sequences turned up only very rarely across donors. In vitro tests confirmed that a few of the cytomegalovirus-associated TCR beta chains recognize cytomegalovirus antigens. A further reported finding was that TCR beta sequences accurately predicted the HLA-A and HLA-B alleles for most subjects in the first cohort. Presence/absence analyses assumed roughly uniform sequencing depth across donors, an assumption that may not hold. CMV serostatus was the only immune exposure information available for the cohort.

Libraries came from the immunoSEQ multiplex PCR assay. The multiplex PCR relied on a mix of 60 forward primers for TCR Vbeta segments and 13 reverse primers for TCR Jbeta segments. The CDR3 region of rearranged TCR beta genes was amplified from genomic DNA with a multiplex PCR assay. Amplified TCR beta libraries were sequenced as 87-base-pair reads on the Illumina HiSeq System. As for the authors' bioinformatics: Across the 670 or so repertoires, a later analysis counted some 81 million unique TCR beta chains, roughly 11 million of which were shared by at least two donors. A nearest-neighbor algorithm error-corrected the raw reads and collapsed the reads into unique sequences, merging closely related sequences to remove PCR and sequencing errors. To assign V, D and J gene segments, CDR3 sequences were aligned to IMGT reference sequences. Each retained sequence needed at least a six-nucleotide match to both a V gene segment and a J gene segment. Rearrangements were called productive when the CDR3 lacked stop codons and stayed in frame with V and J; all others were non-productive. CDR3 was defined according to IMGT convention as the region running from the second conserved V-encoded cysteine to the conserved J-encoded phenylalanine. The earlier analysis of roughly 590 of the donors excluded sequences that lacked an unambiguous match to a single V gene segment. In an earlier analysis of 450 to 700 of the donors, V segments were called functional above 56.7% productive rearrangements and were called segregating when the between-donor standard deviation exceeded 5%. To diagnose cytomegalovirus status from the catalog of TCR beta chain sequences, a statistical classification framework was built. A later analysis assigned V and J genes by comparing TCR nucleotide sequences with IMGT/GENE-DB human TR gene sequences. A later analysis assigned CDR3 sequences and most-parsimonious VDJ recombination scenarios with the TCRdist pipeline. In a later analysis, each TCR beta chain was defined by its CDR3 amino acid sequence together with its V-gene family, and reads without a unique V-gene family were excluded. To address suspected cross-contamination and a sequencing artifact, a later analysis removed around 600 highly shared, low-generation-probability nucleotide sequences. A later analysis calculated a clonal expansion index for each public chain from normalized within-repertoire ranks of inferred template counts. Generation probabilities in a later analysis came from a VDJ recombination model fitted to out-of-frame rearrangements, and those results were checked against IGoR. A later analysis scored TCR-TCR, TCR-HLA and TCR-CMV co-occurrence with hypergeometric tests, applying a repertoire-size bias correction to TCR pairs. To estimate false discovery rates, a later analysis permuted the HLA or CMV assignments 20 times. A later analysis grouped co-occurring TCRs with DBSCAN, adding TCRdist sequence similarity when clustering within HLA-allele-positive subsets. Co-occurrence clustering excluded repertoires with fewer than 30,000 or more than 120,000 public chains, plus five with anomalous nucleotide sharing. TCRdb took this table from immuneACCESS and kept in-frame rearrangements with V and J called. Such tables lack part of the clones; where checked against another copy, unresolved V genes explain under half of the gap, and the rest is unexplained. The DNA gave D and trimming, while V, J and clone size come from that table. In this sample the table shows fewer than 150,000 clones, over 65% of which occur a single time. The ten largest account for more than 2.5% of the sample.

The cohort comprised 550 to 700 healthy bone marrow donors. Cohort members were all nominally healthy when sampled, although unrecorded immune exposures were likely present. The donor tested CMV seronegative, placing the donor among the 350 or so seronegative members of the cohort. Each donor provided a peripheral blood sample, and peripheral blood mononuclear cells were used for TCR beta sequencing. The Qiagen DNeasy Blood Extraction Kit was used to extract genomic DNA from the blood cell samples. CDR1 and CDR2, looked up from the germline V gene, are SGDLS and YYNGEE. The germline ends are 9 bases apart after V is trimmed by 4 bases and J by 7 bases. The CDR3 runs 12 amino acids, cysteine and phenylalanine included. Just the 36-base CDR3 DNA is kept, in frame starting at base 1.

The chain is encoded by TRBV9 joined to TRBJ2-1; the D gene is unclear. The receptor was derived from a male donor in good health and CMV-seronegative. Sequencing input: PBMCs. This receptor carries the CDR3 CASSRAINEQFF. The DNA sequence is as follows: TGTGCCAGCAGCCGCGCTATTAATGAGCAGTTCTTC.